One sample yielded the 18 T cell receptor beta chains listed below, sequenced in a study of cytomegalovirus exposure and HLA in healthy donors. Primers: 60 Vbeta forward and 13 Jbeta reverse. The table came from immunoSEQ multiplex PCR; TCRdb's copy has only in-frame clones and leaves some out. The repertoire holds some 200,000 clones, with 82% as singletons. Sequenced: PBMCs. The source of these receptors is a woman aged 50 to 65 in good health and CMV-seropositive.

The gene calls are TRBV6-4 and TRBJ2-1; 9 positions match TRBD1. This CDR3 has 14 residues. The junction had 6 bases not matched to a gene; V was cut back by 6 bases and J by 6 bases. Germline CDR1 reads MRHNA; CDR2 reads SNTAGT. The CDR3 coding sequence is TGTGCCAGCAGGGGACAGGGAGGACTCAATGAGCAGTTCTTC. The encoded protein is CASRGQGGLNEQFF.

The V and J genes are TRBV27 and TRBJ1-1, with 7 bases identical to TRBD1. The CDR3 has 15 residues. The germline gives CDR1 MNHEY, CDR2 SMNVEV (reference sequence). Trimming took 5 bases from V and 5 from J; bases not matched to a gene: 11. In DNA, the CDR3 is TGTGCCAGCAGTCGTTACACAGGGGCGACGACTGAAGCTTTCTTT. Protein sequence: CASSRYTGATTEAFF.

This chain uses TRBV19 with TRBJ1-2; TRBD1 might be the D (6 bases). Germline V CDR1 and CDR2: LNHDA, SQIVND (reference sequence). The CDR3 contains 13 residues. The V gene lost 5 bases and the J gene lost 4 bases, with 11 bases spanning the gap. CDR3 sequence: CASSPMTGYGYTF. The CDR3 region has the DNA TGTGCCAGTAGTCCGATGACAGGCTATGGCTACACCTTC.

The V call is TRBV5-1, the J call TRBJ2-5, with 15 nucleotides matching TRBD2. The germline V gene encodes CDR1 SGHRS and CDR2 YFSETQ. V trimming: 4 bases; J trimming: 4 bases; junction bases outside the gene matches: 8. The length of the CDR3 is 17 residues. CDR3 amino acids: CASSLWTSGGAGETQYF. DNA of the CDR3: TGCGCCAGCAGCCTGTGGACTAGCGGGGGGGCCGGAGAGACCCAGTACTTC. The full variable domain, in which reference TRBV5-1 and TRBJ2-5 provide the parts outside the CDR3, is KAGVTQTPRYLIKTRGQQVTLSCSPISGHRSVSWYQQTPGQGLQFLFEYFSETQRNKGNFPGRFSGRQFSNSRSEMNVSTLELGDSALYLCASSLWTSGGAGETQYFGPGTRLLVL.

V is TRBV6-1 and J is TRBJ2-2; the D gene is possibly TRBD1 (5 bases). V dropped 3 bases and J dropped 5 bases, with 16 bases sitting between them. Germline assignment: CDR1 MNHNS and CDR2 SASEGT. This CDR3 region has 16 residues. CDR3 sequence: CASSDIPQGRTGELFF. The CDR3 nucleotides are TGTGCCAGCAGTGATATCCCCCAGGGAAGGACCGGGGAGCTGTTTTTT.

The rearrangement links TRBV28 to TRBJ2-3; 13 bases match TRBD2. Looked up from germline, CDR1 is MDHEN and CDR2 is SYDVKM. This CDR3 spans 15 amino acids. The V gene end was trimmed by 6 bases and the J gene end by 3 bases; junction bases not matched to a gene: 3. The CDR3 sequence is CASRRTSGSTDTQYF. For the CDR3, the DNA is TGTGCCAGCAGACGGACTAGCGGGAGTACAGATACGCAGTATTTT.

This clone was counted ten times or more. This chain links TRBV28 with TRBJ2-7, with D possibly being TRBD2 (6 bases). This CDR3 comprises 15 residues. Per germline, CDR1 MDHEN and CDR2 SYDVKM. The V gene lost 5 bases and the J gene lost 3 bases, with 17 bases spanning the gap. The CDR3 reads CASSVTGDVDYEQYF. The CDR3 nucleotides read TGTGCCAGCAGTGTCACGGGGGATGTAGACTACGAGCAGTACTTC.

This rearrangement joins TRBV4-3 to TRBJ1-6; no firm D call. The germline gives CDR1 LGHNA, CDR2 YSLEER. The CDR3 extends over 15 amino acids. Trimming took 4 bases from V and 9 from J, leaving 16 bases between them. This CDR3 is CASSLGMNRISPLHF. The CDR3 nucleotides read TGCGCCAGCAGCCTTGGTATGAACAGAATTTCACCCCTCCACTTT.

The chain joins TRBV10-3 to TRBJ2-3; the D gene is possibly TRBD1 (5 bases). V lost 6 bases and J 2 bases, leaving 12 bases between the germline ends. There are 14 residues in the CDR3. The germline CDR1 and CDR2 sequences are ENHRY and SYGVKD. CDR3 amino acids: CAISPRGYTDTQYF. The CDR3 DNA follows: TGTGCCATCAGCCCTAGGGGTTACACAGATACGCAGTATTTT.

This clone was found a few times. The V gene is TRBV19, the J gene TRBJ2-7; TRBD2 aligns across 8 bases. J gave up 0 bases and V 4 bases, and 5 bases lay outside the gene matches. Per germline, CDR1 LNHDA and CDR2 SQIVND (reference sequence). The CDR3 totals 15 residues. The CDR3 DNA follows: TGTGCCAGTAGTAAGGACGGGGGGGGCTCCTACGAGCAGTACTTC. Translating gives CASSKDGGGSYEQYF.

This clone was observed a single time. The J gene is TRBJ2-2, the V gene TRBV10-2; D is undetermined. Germline V gene data show CDR1 as WSHSY and CDR2 as SAAADI. The CDR3 length is 12 residues. Trimming stripped 7 bases from V and 1 base from J, with 4 bases between. The CDR3 loop is CASKQNTGELFF. Written as DNA, the CDR3 is TGCGCCAGCAAACAGAACACCGGGGAGCTGTTTTTT.

The chain joins TRBV20-1 to TRBJ2-1, with a possible D match to TRBD2 (5 bases). The germline V gene has CDR1 DFQATT and CDR2 SNEGSKA (reference sequence). The CDR3 length is 11 residues. The CDR3 sequence: CRVYGNYEQFF. The CDR3 DNA reads as TGCAGGGTCTACGGGAACTATGAGCAGTTCTTC.

The chain joins TRBV6-6 to TRBJ1-4; D may be TRBD1 (5 bases). CDR1 is MNHNY and CDR2 is SVGAGI in the germline V gene (reference sequence). The CDR3 loop spans 14 amino acids. Trimming shortened V by 8 bases and J by 0 bases, and 10 bases separated the two germline ends. The CDR3 protein is CASFDSTTNEKLFF. In nucleotides, the CDR3 is TGTGCCAGCTTTGACAGCACAACTAATGAAAAACTGTTTTTT.

J is TRBJ2-1 and V is TRBV11-2, with D tentatively TRBD2 (5 bases). This CDR3 contains 17 residues. Germline lookup yields CDR1 SGHAT and CDR2 FQNNGV. The V and J ends lost 0 bases and 4 bases respectively, with 16 bases between them. The CDR3 sequence: CASSLDIGLALYNEQFF. In nucleotides, the CDR3 is TGTGCCAGCAGCTTAGATATCGGGCTAGCCCTTTACAATGAGCAGTTCTTC.

The J gene is TRBJ2-1, the V gene TRBV19; TRBD1 is a possible D gene (6 bases). Trimming stripped 6 bases from V and 1 base from J, with 7 bases between. Per germline, CDR1 LNHDA and CDR2 SQIVND (reference sequence). CDR3 length: 13 amino acids. The CDR3 sequence: CASRGTSYNEQFF. The CDR3 DNA reads TGTGCCAGTAGGGGGACATCCTACAATGAGCAGTTCTTC.

The rearrangement links TRBV11-2 to TRBJ2-5; a possible D gene is TRBD1 (5 bases). The J call may not be correct, given that the DNA end is closer to TRBJ2-7. Germline V gives CDR1 SGHAT, CDR2 FQNNGV. The CDR3 covers 14 residues. The CDR3 bases are TGTGCCAGCAGCTTAGTAGGGGAAGGCTACGAGCAGTACTTC. As protein: CASSLVGEGYEQYF.

The rearrangement uses TRBV28 and TRBJ1-2; D may be TRBD1 (5 bases). V shed 2 bases and J shed 4 bases, with 14 bases lying between them. CDR3 size: 15 residues. Germline V gene data show CDR1 as MDHEN and CDR2 as SYDVKM. CDR3 protein: CASSLDRQGGYGYTF. CDR3 DNA: TGTGCCAGCAGTTTAGATCGGCAGGGCGGCTATGGCTACACCTTC.

The J gene is TRBJ1-1, the V gene TRBV9; perhaps TRBD1 as D (5 bases). This CDR3 has 13 amino acids. Trimming cost V 6 bases and J 5 bases, with 14 bases left between them. Germline V gives CDR1 SGDLS, CDR2 YYNGEE. The CDR3 DNA sequence: TGTGCCAGCAACAGTCGGGGGGGGACTGAAGCTTTCTTT. Amino acid sequence: CASNSRGGTEAFF. The whole variable domain, remainder taken from reference TRBV9 and TRBJ1-1, is DSGVTQTPKHLITATGQRVTLRCSPRSGDLSVYWYQQSLDQGLQFLIQYYNGEERAKGNILERFSAQQFPDLHSELNLSSLELGDSALYFCASNSRGGTEAFFGQGTRLTVV.